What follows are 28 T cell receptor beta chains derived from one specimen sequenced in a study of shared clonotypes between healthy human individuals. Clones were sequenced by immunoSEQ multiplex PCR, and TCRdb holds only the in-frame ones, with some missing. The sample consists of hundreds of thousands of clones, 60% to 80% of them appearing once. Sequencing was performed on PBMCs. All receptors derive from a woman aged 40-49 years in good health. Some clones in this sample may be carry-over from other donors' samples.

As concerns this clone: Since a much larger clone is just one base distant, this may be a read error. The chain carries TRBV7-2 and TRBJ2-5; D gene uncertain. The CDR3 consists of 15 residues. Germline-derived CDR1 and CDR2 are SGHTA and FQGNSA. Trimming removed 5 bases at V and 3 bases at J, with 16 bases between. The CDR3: CASSLNYGLEETQYF. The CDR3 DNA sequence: TGTGCCAGCAGCCTTAACTATGGCCTCGAAGAGACCCAGTACTTC.

The CDR3 loop reads CASSIAGQGGFYGYTF. The CDR3 DNA reads TGTGCCAGCAGTATAGCGGGACAGGGCGGCTTCTATGGCTACACCTTC. This rearrangement joins TRBV28 to TRBJ1-2; TRBD1 matches at 9 bases. The CDR3 contains 16 residues. Germline CDR1 and CDR2: MDHEN and SYDVKM. The ends lost 5 bases at V and 4 bases at J; junction bases unmatched: 11.

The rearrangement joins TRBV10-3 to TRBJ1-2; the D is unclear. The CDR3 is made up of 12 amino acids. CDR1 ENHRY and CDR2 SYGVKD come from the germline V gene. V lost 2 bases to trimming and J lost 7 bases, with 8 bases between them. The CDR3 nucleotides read TGTGCCATCAGTGAGGCTGACCTTGGCTACACCTTC. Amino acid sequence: CAISEADLGYTF.

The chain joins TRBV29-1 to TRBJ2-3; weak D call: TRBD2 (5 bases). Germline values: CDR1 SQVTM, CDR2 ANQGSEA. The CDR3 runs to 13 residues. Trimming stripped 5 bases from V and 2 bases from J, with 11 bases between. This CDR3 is CSVSWTSTDTQYF. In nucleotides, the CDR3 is TGCAGCGTTTCCTGGACTTCCACAGATACGCAGTATTTT.

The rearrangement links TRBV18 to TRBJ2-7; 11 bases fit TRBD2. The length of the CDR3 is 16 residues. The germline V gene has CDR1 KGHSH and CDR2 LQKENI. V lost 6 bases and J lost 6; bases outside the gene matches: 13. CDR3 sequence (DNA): TGTGCCAGCTCGCAAAACCACCACGGGACTAGCGGCGAGCAGTACTTC. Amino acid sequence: CASSQNHHGTSGEQYF.

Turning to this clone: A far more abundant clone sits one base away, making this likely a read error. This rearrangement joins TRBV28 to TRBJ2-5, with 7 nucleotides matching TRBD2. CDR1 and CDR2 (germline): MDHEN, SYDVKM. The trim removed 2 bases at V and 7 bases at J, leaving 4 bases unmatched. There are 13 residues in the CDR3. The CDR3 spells CASSLISGGTQYF. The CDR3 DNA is TGTGCCAGCAGTTTAATCTCGGGGGGGACCCAGTACTTC.

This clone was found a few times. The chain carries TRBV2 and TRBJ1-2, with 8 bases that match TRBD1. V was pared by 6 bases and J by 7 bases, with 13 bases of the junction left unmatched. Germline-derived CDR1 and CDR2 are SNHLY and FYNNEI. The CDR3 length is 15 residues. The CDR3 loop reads CASSAQITGGLGYTF. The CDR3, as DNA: TGTGCCAGCAGCGCACAGATTACAGGGGGACTTGGCTACACCTTC.

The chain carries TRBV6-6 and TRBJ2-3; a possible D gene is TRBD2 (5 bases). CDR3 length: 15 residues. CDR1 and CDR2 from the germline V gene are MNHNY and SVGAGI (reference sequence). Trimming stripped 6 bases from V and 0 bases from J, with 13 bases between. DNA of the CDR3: TGTGCCAGCAGGGACTCGAGCGGAAGCACAGATACGCAGTATTTT. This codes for CASRDSSGSTDTQYF.

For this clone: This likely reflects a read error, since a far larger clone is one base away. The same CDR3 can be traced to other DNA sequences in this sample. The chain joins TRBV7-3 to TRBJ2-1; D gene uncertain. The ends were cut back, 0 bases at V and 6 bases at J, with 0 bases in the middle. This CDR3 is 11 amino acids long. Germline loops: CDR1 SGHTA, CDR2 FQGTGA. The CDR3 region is CASSLTNEQFF. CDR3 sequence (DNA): TGTGCCAGCAGCTTAACCAATGAGCAGTTCTTC.

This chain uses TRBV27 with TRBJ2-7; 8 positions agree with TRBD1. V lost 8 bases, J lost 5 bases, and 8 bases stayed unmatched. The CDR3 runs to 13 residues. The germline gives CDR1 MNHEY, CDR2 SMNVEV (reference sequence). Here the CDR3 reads CASGRQGAHEQYF. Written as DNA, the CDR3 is TGTGCCAGCGGTAGGCAGGGGGCCCACGAGCAGTACTTC.

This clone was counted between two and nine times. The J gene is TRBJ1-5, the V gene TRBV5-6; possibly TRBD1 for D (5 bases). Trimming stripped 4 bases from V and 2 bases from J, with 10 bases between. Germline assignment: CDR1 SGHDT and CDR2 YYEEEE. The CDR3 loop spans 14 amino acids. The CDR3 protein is CASSPRDGNQPQHF. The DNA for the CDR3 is TGTGCCAGCAGCCCCCGGGACGGCAATCAGCCCCAGCATTTT.

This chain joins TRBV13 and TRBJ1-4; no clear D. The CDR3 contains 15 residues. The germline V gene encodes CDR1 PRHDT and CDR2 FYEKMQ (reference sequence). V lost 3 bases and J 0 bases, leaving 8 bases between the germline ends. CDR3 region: CASSFYKATNEKLFF. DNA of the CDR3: TGTGCCAGCAGCTTCTATAAAGCAACTAATGAAAAACTGTTTTTT. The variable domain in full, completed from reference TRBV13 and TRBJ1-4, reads AAGVIQSPRHLIKEKRETATLKCYPIPRHDTVYWYQQGPGQDPQFLISFYEKMQSDKGSIPDRFSAQQFSDYHSELNMSSLELGDSALYFCASSFYKATNEKLFFGSGTQLSVL.

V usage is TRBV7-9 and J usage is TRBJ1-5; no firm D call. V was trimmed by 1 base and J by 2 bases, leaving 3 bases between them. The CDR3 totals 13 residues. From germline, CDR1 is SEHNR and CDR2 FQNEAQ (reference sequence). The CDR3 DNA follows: TGTGCCAGCAGCTTAGGCCGCAATCAGCCCCAGCATTTT. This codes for CASSLGRNQPQHF.

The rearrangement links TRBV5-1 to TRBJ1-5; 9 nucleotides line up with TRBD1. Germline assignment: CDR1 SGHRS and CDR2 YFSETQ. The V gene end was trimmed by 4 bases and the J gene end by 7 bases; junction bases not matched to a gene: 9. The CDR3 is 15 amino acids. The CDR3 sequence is CASSPSLGQGQPQHF. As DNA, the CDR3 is TGCGCCAGCAGCCCCTCCTTGGGACAGGGCCAGCCCCAGCATTTT.

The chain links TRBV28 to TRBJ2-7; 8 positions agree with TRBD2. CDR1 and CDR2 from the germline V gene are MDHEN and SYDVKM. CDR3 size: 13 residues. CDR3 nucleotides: TGTGCTTCGGGGGGGTTCCTAACCTACGAGCAGTACTTC. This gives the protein CASGGFLTYEQYF. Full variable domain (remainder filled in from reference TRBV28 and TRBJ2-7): DVKVTQSSRYLVKRTGEKVFLECVQDMDHENMFWYRQDPGLGLRLIYFSYDVKMKEKGDIPEGYSVSREKKERFSLILESASTNQTSMYLCASGGFLTYEQYFGPGTRLTVT.

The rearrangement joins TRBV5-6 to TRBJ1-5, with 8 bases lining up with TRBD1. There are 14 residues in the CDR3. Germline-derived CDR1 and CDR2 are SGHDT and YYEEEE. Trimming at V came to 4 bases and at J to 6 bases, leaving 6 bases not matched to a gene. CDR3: CASSLGTGVQPQHF. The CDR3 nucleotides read TGTGCCAGCAGCCTGGGGACAGGCGTTCAGCCCCAGCATTTT.

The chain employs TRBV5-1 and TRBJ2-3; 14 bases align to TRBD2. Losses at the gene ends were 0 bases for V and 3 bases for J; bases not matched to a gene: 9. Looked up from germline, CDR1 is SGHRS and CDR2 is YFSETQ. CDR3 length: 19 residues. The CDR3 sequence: CASSLASATSGRDTDTQYF. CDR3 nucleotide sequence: TGCGCCAGCAGCTTGGCCTCTGCGACTAGCGGGAGGGATACAGATACGCAGTATTTT.

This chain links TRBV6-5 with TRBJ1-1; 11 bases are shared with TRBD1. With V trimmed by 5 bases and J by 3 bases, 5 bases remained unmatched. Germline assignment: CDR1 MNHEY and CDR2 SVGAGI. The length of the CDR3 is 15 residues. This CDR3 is CASSNRDRGDTEAFF. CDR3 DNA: TGTGCCAGCAGTAACCGGGACAGGGGGGACACTGAAGCTTTCTTT.

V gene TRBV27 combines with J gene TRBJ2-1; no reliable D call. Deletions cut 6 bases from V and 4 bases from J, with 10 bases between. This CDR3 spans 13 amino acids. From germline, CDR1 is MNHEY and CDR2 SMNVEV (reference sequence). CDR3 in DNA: TGTGCCAGCAGCCCGACGGAGTACAATGAGCAGTTCTTC. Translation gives CASSPTEYNEQFF.

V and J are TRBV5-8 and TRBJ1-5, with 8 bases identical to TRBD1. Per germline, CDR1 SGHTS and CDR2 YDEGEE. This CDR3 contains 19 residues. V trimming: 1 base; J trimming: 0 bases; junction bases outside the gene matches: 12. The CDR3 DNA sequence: TGTGCCAGCAGCTTGCTTCGGCAGGGGGCGCTTTATAGCAATCAGCCCCAGCATTTT. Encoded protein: CASSLLRQGALYSNQPQHF.

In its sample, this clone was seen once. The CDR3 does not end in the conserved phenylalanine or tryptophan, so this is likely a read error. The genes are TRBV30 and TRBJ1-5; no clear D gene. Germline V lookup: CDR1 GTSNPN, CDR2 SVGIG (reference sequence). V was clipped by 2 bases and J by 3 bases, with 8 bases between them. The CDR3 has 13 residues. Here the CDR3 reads CAWSKGLNQPQHS. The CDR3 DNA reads TGTGCCTGGAGTAAGGGCCTCAATCAGCCCCAGCATTCT.

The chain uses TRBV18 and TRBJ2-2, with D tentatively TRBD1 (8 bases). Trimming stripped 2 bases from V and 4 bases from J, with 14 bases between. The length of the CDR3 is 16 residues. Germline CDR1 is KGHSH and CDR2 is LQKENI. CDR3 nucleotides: TGTGCCAGCTCACCAGGACAGGGAGGGGTCACCGGGGAGCTGTTTTTT. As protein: CASSPGQGGVTGELFF.

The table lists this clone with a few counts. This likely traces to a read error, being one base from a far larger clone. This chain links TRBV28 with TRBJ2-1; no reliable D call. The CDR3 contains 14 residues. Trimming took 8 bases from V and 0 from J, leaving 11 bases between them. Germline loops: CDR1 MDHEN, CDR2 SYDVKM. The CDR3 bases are TGTGCCAGCGGGTCGAGGAGCTCCTACAATGAGCAGTTCTTC. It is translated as CASGSRSSYNEQFF. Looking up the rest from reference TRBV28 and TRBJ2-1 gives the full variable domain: DVKVTQSSRYLVKRTGEKVFLECVQDMDHENMFWYRQDPGLGLRLIYFSYDVKMKEKGDIPEGYSVSREKKERFSLILESASTNQTSMYLCASGSRSSYNEQFFGPGTRLTVL.

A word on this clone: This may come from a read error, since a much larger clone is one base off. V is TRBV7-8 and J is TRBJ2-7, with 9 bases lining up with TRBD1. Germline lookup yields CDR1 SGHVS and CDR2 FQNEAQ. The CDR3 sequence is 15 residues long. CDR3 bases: TGTGCCGGCAGCCCTTTCGACAGGGGGATTGGGGAGCAGTACTTC. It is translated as CAGSPFDRGIGEQYF.

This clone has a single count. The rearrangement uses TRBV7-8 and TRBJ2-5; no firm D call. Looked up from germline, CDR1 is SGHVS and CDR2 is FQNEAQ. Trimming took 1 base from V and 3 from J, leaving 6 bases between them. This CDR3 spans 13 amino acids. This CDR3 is CASSLGQEETQYF. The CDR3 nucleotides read TGTGCCAGCAGCTTAGGGCAGGAAGAGACCCAGTACTTC.

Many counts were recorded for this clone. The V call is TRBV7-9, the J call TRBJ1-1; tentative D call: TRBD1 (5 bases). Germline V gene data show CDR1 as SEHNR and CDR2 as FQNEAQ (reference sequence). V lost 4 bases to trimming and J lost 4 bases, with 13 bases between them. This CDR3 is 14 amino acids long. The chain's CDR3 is CASSSYRSITEAFF. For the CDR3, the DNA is TGTGCCAGCAGCTCTTACAGGAGCATCACTGAAGCTTTCTTT.

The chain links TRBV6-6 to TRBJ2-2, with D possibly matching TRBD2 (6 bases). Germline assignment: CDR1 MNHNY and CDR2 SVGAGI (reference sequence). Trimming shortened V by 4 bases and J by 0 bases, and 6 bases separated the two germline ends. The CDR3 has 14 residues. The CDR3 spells CASSWDSNTGELFF. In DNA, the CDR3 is TGTGCCAGCAGTTGGGACTCGAACACCGGGGAGCTGTTTTTT.

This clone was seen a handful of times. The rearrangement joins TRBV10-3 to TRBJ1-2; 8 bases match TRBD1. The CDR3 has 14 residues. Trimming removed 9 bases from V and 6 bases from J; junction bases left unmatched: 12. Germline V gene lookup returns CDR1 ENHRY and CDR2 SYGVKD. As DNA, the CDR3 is TGTGCCATGGTAAGAGGACAGGGAGATAATGGCTACACCTTC. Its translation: CAMVRGQGDNGYTF.